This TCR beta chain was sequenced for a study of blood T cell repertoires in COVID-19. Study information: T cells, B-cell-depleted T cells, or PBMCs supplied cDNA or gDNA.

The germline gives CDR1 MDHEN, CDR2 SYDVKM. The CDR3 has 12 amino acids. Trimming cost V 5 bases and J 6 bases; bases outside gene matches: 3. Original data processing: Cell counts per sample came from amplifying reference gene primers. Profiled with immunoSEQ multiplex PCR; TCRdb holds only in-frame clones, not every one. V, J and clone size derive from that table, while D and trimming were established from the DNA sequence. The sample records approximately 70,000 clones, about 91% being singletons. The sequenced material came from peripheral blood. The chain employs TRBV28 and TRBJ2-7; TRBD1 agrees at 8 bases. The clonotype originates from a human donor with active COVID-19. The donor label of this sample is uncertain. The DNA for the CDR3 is TGTGCCAGCAGTACTACAGGGGGCGAGCAGTACTTC. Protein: CASSTTGGEQYF.